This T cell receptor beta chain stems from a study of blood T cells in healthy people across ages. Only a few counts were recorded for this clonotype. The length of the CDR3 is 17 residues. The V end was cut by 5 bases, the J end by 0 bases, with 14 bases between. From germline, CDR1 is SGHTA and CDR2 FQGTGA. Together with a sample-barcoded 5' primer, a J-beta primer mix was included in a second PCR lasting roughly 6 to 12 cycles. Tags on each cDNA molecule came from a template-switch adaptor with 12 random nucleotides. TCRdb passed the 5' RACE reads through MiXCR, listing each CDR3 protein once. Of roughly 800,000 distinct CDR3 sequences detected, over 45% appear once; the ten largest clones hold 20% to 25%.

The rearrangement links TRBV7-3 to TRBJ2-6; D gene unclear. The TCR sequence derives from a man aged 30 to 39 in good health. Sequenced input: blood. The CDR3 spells CASSAPRDHSGANVLTF. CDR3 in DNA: TGTGCCAGCAGCGCCCCGCGCGATCACTCTGGGGCCAACGTCCTGACTTTC.